Given below is one T cell receptor (beta chain) in context. Its antigen is not identified. A read error may account for a junction end that differs from germline. Looked up from germline, CDR1 is KGHSH and CDR2 is LQKENI. The CDR3 is 14 amino acids. The sample belongs to a study of vaccination effects on CD4 cells after COVID-19. The overall study: All study participants received two doses of BNT162b2 or mRNA-1273 vaccine. Points from the study as a whole: The vaccine-induced clones of healthy vaccinees included only 1 of 255 that cross-reacted with common cold coronaviruses.

Assay: immunoSEQ multiplex PCR; the TCRdb copy retains only in-frame clones and omits some. The data show around 27,000 clones, 65% seen once. Subsequent to approximately 9 days of culture, CD4+ T cells were isolated. People in the vaccine group had not been infected with SARS-CoV-2 before, and their nucleocapsid antibodies were negative. On both days 3 and 7, half of the culture medium was replaced with IL-2 medium. The chain is built from TRBV18 and TRBJ1-1; TRBD1 is a possible D gene (5 bases). The receptor was isolated from a human donor who received a COVID-19 vaccine. The source material was CD4+ T cells from PBMCs cultured without peptide, sampled before COVID-19 vaccination. The CDR3 DNA sequence: TGTGCCAGTTCACCAATCAGGGAGAACACTGAAGCTTTCTTT. Its protein product is CASSPIRENTEAFF.